This TCR beta chain was identified in a study of cytomegalovirus exposure and HLA in healthy donors. The PCR employed 60 Vbeta primers together with 13 Jbeta primers. Clones were sequenced by immunoSEQ multiplex PCR, and TCRdb holds only the in-frame ones, with some missing. The sample carries some 150,000 clones, about four fifths recorded once. The CDR3 is made up of 14 amino acids. In germline, CDR1 is MNHEY, CDR2 SVGAGI. Trimming cost V 7 bases and J 3 bases; bases outside gene matches: 7. The donors were healthy bone marrow donors. J is TRBJ2-7 and V is TRBV6-5; 9 bases map to TRBD1. This receptor was obtained from a man aged 25-45 years in good health and CMV-seronegative. Source material: PBMCs. The CDR3 loop reads CASTTGQGFYEQYF. The CDR3 DNA reads TGTGCCAGCACCACGGGACAGGGCTTCTACGAGCAGTACTTC.